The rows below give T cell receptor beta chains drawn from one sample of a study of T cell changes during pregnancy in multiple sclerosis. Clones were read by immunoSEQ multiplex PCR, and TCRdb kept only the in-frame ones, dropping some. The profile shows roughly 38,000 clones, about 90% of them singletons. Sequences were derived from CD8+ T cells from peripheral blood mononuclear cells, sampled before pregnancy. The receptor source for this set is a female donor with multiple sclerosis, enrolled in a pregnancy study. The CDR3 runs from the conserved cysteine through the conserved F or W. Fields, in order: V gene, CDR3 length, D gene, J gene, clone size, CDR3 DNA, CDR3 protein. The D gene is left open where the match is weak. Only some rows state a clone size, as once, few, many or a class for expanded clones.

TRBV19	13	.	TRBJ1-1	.	TGTGCCAGTAGTATATGGCGGCCCTTTCAGGCTTTCTTT	CASSIWRPFQAFF
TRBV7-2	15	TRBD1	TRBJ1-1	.	TGTGCCAGCAGCTTAGAACAGGGGGCGGACACTGAAGCTTTCTTT	CASSLEQGADTEAFF
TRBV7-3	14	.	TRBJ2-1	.	TGTGCCAGCAGCCCACAAGGGGGTTACAATGAGCAGTTCTTC	CASSPQGGYNEQFF
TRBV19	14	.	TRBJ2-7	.	TGTGCCAGTAGTTTAACCAGGGCCCGCGACGAGCAGTACTTC	CASSLTRARDEQYF
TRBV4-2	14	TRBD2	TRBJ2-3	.	TGTGCCAGCGAACTAGCGGGGGGCACAGATACGCAGTATTTT	CASELAGGTDTQYF
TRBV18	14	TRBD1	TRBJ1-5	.	TGTGCCAGCTCACCACGGGACAGAGATCAGCCCCAGCATTTT	CASSPRDRDQPQHF
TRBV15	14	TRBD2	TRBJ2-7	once	TGTGCCACCAGCACTTATAGCGGGAGTTACGAGCAGTACTTC	CATSTYSGSYEQYF
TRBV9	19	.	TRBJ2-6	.	TGTGCCAGCAGCGTAGTAAGCACTCCCAAAGGAGTCCAGCCCCGTGTCCTGACTTTC	CASSVVSTPKGVQPRVLTF
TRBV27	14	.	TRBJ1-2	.	TGTGCCAGCAGTTTATCTGCGGGGGGCCCGGGCTACACCTTC	CASSLSAGGPGYTF
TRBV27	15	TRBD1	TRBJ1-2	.	TGTGCCAGCAGAGGACCTGACAGGGCTCGCTATGGCTACACCTTC	CASRGPDRARYGYTF
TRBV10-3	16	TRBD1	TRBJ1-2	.	TGTGCCATCAGTGAACCTGTTCCGGGACAGGGGGGTGGCTACACCTTC	CAISEPVPGQGGGYTF
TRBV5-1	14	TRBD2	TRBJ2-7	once	TGCGCCAGCAGCTTGGGACTAGCGGGGCGGGAGCAGTACTTC	CASSLGLAGREQYF
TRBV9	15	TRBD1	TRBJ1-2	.	TGTGCCAGCAGCGTAGGACAGGGATCTAACTATGGCTACACCTTC	CASSVGQGSNYGYTF
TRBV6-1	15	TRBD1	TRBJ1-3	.	TGTGCCAGCAGCCCAATCGGGACAGGAGGAAACACCATATATTTT	CASSPIGTGGNTIYF
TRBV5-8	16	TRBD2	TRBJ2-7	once	TGTGCCAGCAACACCGGAGCGGGAGGGCTCTTATACGAGCAGTACTTC	CASNTGAGGLLYEQYF